A selection of T cell receptor beta chains follows, all from one sample in a study of tumor-infiltrating lymphocytes in primary liver carcinoma. One entry per CDR3 protein results from TCRdb running MiXCR on the multiplex PCR reads. This sample carries tens of thousands of distinct CDR3 sequences, around 70% of them seen once, and the ten largest clones take 19%. Specimen: liver tumor tissue from sampling region 1. The source is a man aged 35 to 55 with primary liver carcinoma and hepatitis B virus infection. Both conserved end residues are part of each CDR3. D genes are given only for firm matches. Some rows mark clone size as missing; the rest say once, few, many or name a class of expanded clone.

J gene: TRBJ2-5; V gene: TRBV28; clone size: many; D gene: TRBD1; CDR3 DNA: TGTGCCAGCAGCATACAGGGGGAAGAGACCCAGTACTTC; CDR3 protein: CASSIQGEETQYF
J gene: TRBJ1-5; V gene: TRBV4-1; clone size: NA; D gene: TRBD1; CDR3 DNA: TGCGCCAGCAGTCCAAACACGGACAGGGTCGGCCAGCCCCAGCATTTT; CDR3 protein: CASSPNTDRVGQPQHF
J gene: TRBJ2-7; V gene: TRBV4-1; clone size: once; D gene: NA; CDR3 DNA: TGCGCCTGCAGCCAAGAGTATGGGGGGCGGGGGGAGCAGTACTTC; CDR3 protein: CACSQEYGGRGEQYF
J gene: TRBJ2-7; V gene: TRBV5-1; clone size: many; D gene: NA; CDR3 DNA: TGCGCCAGCAGCTTGTCGCCTAGCGTTAACGAGCAGTACTTC; CDR3 protein: CASSLSPSVNEQYF
J gene: TRBJ2-5; V gene: TRBV5-1; clone size: many; D gene: NA; CDR3 DNA: TGCGCCAGCAGCCCTCAGGGGAGGGAGACCCAGTACTTC; CDR3 protein: CASSPQGRETQYF
J gene: TRBJ2-7; V gene: TRBV4-2; clone size: NA; D gene: NA; CDR3 DNA: TGTGCCAACAACCAAGATCTCGGGAGTACCTACGACCAGTACTTC; CDR3 protein: CANNQDLGSTYDQYF
J gene: TRBJ1-2; V gene: TRBV12-3/TRBV12-4; clone size: many; D gene: NA; CDR3 DNA: TGTGCCAGCAGCCTACAGGGAGCTAACTATGGCTACACCTTC; CDR3 protein: CASSLQGANYGYTF
J gene: TRBJ2-1; V gene: TRBV4-2; clone size: NA; D gene: TRBD2; CDR3 DNA: TGTGCCAGCAACCAAAGCGGGAGGGGAGACAATGAGCAGTTCTTC; CDR3 protein: CASNQSGRGDNEQFF
J gene: TRBJ2-7; V gene: TRBV20-1; clone size: many; D gene: NA; CDR3 DNA: TGCAGTGCTAGGGGGACACGGACCTACGAGCAGTACTTC; CDR3 protein: CSARGTRTYEQYF
J gene: TRBJ1-1; V gene: TRBV10-2; clone size: NA; D gene: NA; CDR3 DNA: TGCGCCAGCAGTCATACGCCAGAGCGTGCTTTCTTT; CDR3 protein: CASSHTPERAFF
J gene: TRBJ2-5; V gene: TRBV29-1; clone size: NA; D gene: TRBD2; CDR3 DNA: TGCAGCACAGGAGAGTTTGGACTAGCGGAGGGATCGGGGGGCACCCTGTACTTC; CDR3 protein: CSTGEFGLAEGSGGTLYF
J gene: TRBJ2-3; V gene: TRBV24-1; clone size: many; D gene: TRBD2; CDR3 DNA: TGTGCCACCAGTGATTTGGGACTAGAAACAGATACGCAGTATTTT; CDR3 protein: CATSDLGLETDTQYF
J gene: TRBJ2-3; V gene: TRBV30; clone size: NA; D gene: TRBD2; CDR3 DNA: TGTGCCTTCAGGCTAGCGGGATGGGGAGATATGCAGTATTTT; CDR3 protein: CAFRLAGWGDMQYF
J gene: TRBJ1-5; V gene: TRBV12-3/TRBV12-4; clone size: NA; D gene: NA; CDR3 DNA: TGTGCCAACAGTTTGGGGACGTGGCCTAATCAGCCCCAGCATTTT; CDR3 protein: CANSLGTWPNQPQHF
J gene: TRBJ2-4; V gene: TRBV7-9; clone size: many; D gene: TRBD2; CDR3 DNA: TGTGCCAGCAGCGTTAGCGGGAGTAGGAACATTCAGTACTTC; CDR3 protein: CASSVSGSRNIQYF
J gene: TRBJ2-1; V gene: TRBV12-3/TRBV12-4; clone size: NA; D gene: TRBD2; CDR3 DNA: TGTGCCTGCGTGGGACTAGGCTTCAATGAACAGTTCTTC; CDR3 protein: CACVGLGFNEQFF
J gene: TRBJ2-1; V gene: TRBV14; clone size: NA; D gene: NA; CDR3 DNA: TGTGCTAGCAGCCAAGGGACGGTGCATGGGCAGTTCTTC; CDR3 protein: CASSQGTVHGQFF
J gene: TRBJ2-7; V gene: TRBV4-1; clone size: NA; D gene: NA; CDR3 DNA: TGCGCCAGCAGCCGGGACGGGGGCAGCACCTACGAGCAGTACTTC; CDR3 protein: CASSRDGGSTYEQYF
J gene: TRBJ2-6; V gene: TRBV11-1; clone size: once; D gene: NA; CDR3 DNA: TGTGCCGGCAGCCCCCGGGGGAACGGTGTTAACTATGGGGCCAACGTCCTGACTTTC; CDR3 protein: CAGSPRGNGVNYGANVLTF
J gene: TRBJ2-1; V gene: TRBV6-1; clone size: many; D gene: NA; CDR3 DNA: TGTGCCAGCAGCCGCAATGAGCAGTTCTTC; CDR3 protein: CASSRNEQFF
J gene: TRBJ2-5; V gene: TRBV11-2; clone size: NA; D gene: NA; CDR3 DNA: TGTGCTAGCAGTGACCTGACAGGAGTGGGAGAGACCCAGTACTTC; CDR3 protein: CASSDLTGVGETQYF
J gene: TRBJ2-7; V gene: TRBV4-1; clone size: many; D gene: NA; CDR3 DNA: TGCGCCAGCAGCCAAGAAATTCGGGACCTCGAGCAGTACTTC; CDR3 protein: CASSQEIRDLEQYF
J gene: TRBJ1-6; V gene: TRBV4-1; clone size: NA; D gene: NA; CDR3 DNA: TGCGCCGGCAGCCCGGTTATCTCCTATAATTCACCCCCCCACTTT; CDR3 protein: CAGSPVISYNSPPHF
J gene: TRBJ1-2; V gene: TRBV4-1; clone size: NA; D gene: NA; CDR3 DNA: TGCGCCAGCAGCCAAGAAGATTCAGGGGAAGTAGGTGGCTACACCTTC; CDR3 protein: CASSQEDSGEVGGYTF
J gene: TRBJ1-1; V gene: TRBV4-2; clone size: once; D gene: NA; CDR3 DNA: TGCGCCAGCAGCCTAGATTCAGGGAGAGTGAACACTGAAGCTTTCTTT; CDR3 protein: CASSLDSGRVNTEAFF
J gene: TRBJ2-3; V gene: TRBV4-2; clone size: NA; D gene: TRBD2; CDR3 DNA: TGTGCCAGCAGAAAAGAAGCGGGAGTAAGTGCAGATACGCAGTATTTT; CDR3 protein: CASRKEAGVSADTQYF
J gene: TRBJ2-7; V gene: TRBV7-9; clone size: NA; D gene: TRBD2; CDR3 DNA: TGCGTCAGCAGCTTACTAGCGGGGGCCTCCTACGAGCAGTACTTC; CDR3 protein: CVSSLLAGASYEQYF
J gene: TRBJ2-7; V gene: TRBV11-1; clone size: NA; D gene: NA; CDR3 DNA: TGTGCCAGTAGCTTCGACGGACAGTTCTCCTATGAGCTGTACTTC; CDR3 protein: CASSFDGQFSYELYF
J gene: TRBJ2-7; V gene: TRBV28; clone size: NA; D gene: NA; CDR3 DNA: TGTGCCAGCGGTTTTCTGGACGGATCTACCTACGAACAGTACTTC; CDR3 protein: CASGFLDGSTYEQYF
J gene: TRBJ2-3; V gene: TRBV11-1; clone size: NA; D gene: NA; CDR3 DNA: TGTGCCAGCAGCTTAGGAAAGGGGCGCGTGGATATGCAGTACTTT; CDR3 protein: CASSLGKGRVDMQYF
J gene: TRBJ2-5; V gene: TRBV5-1; clone size: many; D gene: TRBD1; CDR3 DNA: TGCGCCAGCAGGGAACAGGGGGCAAAGACCCAGTACTTC; CDR3 protein: CASREQGAKTQYF
J gene: TRBJ2-5; V gene: TRBV6-1; clone size: once; D gene: NA; CDR3 DNA: TGTGCCAACGGAACAACACCCAATGAATTTCGAGAGGCCCAGTACTTC; CDR3 protein: CANGTTPNEFREAQYF
J gene: TRBJ2-5; V gene: TRBV12-3/TRBV12-4; clone size: NA; D gene: NA; CDR3 DNA: TGTGTCAGCAGTAGTGGGGGGTGCTGGGAAGAGACCCAGTATTTC; CDR3 protein: CVSSSGGCWEETQYF
J gene: TRBJ2-1; V gene: TRBV10-1; clone size: NA; D gene: NA; CDR3 DNA: TGCACCAGCAGTGAGCTCGGGCAGGGGAACAATGAGCTGTTCTTC; CDR3 protein: CTSSELGQGNNELFF
J gene: TRBJ2-7; V gene: TRBV7-8; clone size: NA; D gene: NA; CDR3 DNA: TGTGGCAGCAGCTTTAGTAGCGCCTACGAGCAGTACTTC; CDR3 protein: CGSSFSSAYEQYF
J gene: TRBJ2-1; V gene: TRBV7-2; clone size: NA; D gene: NA; CDR3 DNA: TGTGCCAGCAGCTTAGAGATTTCAGGGTACAATGAGCAGTTCTTC; CDR3 protein: CASSLEISGYNEQFF
J gene: TRBJ1-5; V gene: TRBV10-3; clone size: many; D gene: NA; CDR3 DNA: TGTGCCGTAAGAACTGGGAATCAGCCCCAGCATTTT; CDR3 protein: CAVRTGNQPQHF
J gene: TRBJ1-2; V gene: TRBV5-4; clone size: NA; D gene: TRBD1; CDR3 DNA: TGTGCCAGCAGCTTACAGGGGGCTGATGGCCATGGCTACACCTTC; CDR3 protein: CASSLQGADGHGYTF
J gene: TRBJ1-2; V gene: TRBV11-2; clone size: NA; D gene: NA; CDR3 DNA: TGTGCCAACAGCTTAGGTGGTGCAGGTAACCTCTACGGCTACACCTTC; CDR3 protein: CANSLGGAGNLYGYTF
J gene: TRBJ1-2; V gene: TRBV7-3; clone size: many; D gene: NA; CDR3 DNA: TGTGCCAGCAGCTTAGAGCCAGGGCTCTATGGCTACACCTTC; CDR3 protein: CASSLEPGLYGYTF
J gene: TRBJ2-7; V gene: TRBV6-5; clone size: NA; D gene: NA; CDR3 DNA: TGTGCCAGCAGTTACGGCAGGGGTCCCTACGAACAGTACTTC; CDR3 protein: CASSYGRGPYEQYF
J gene: TRBJ2-1; V gene: TRBV10-2; clone size: NA; D gene: NA; CDR3 DNA: TGCGCCAGCAGTGAACTTCTGGGACGGGAGAGAAGGGAGAGCTCCTACAGTGAGCAGTTCTTC; CDR3 protein: CASSELLGRERRESSYSEQFF
J gene: TRBJ2-7; V gene: TRBV7-8; clone size: NA; D gene: NA; CDR3 DNA: TGTGTCAGCAGCTTAGTGTGGCCAGACTCCTACGAGCAGTACTTT; CDR3 protein: CVSSLVWPDSYEQYF
J gene: TRBJ2-5; V gene: TRBV10-3; clone size: NA; D gene: NA; CDR3 DNA: TGTGCCATTAGTGAGTCGGAAGCGGTAGGGCCGGTATCAGAGACCCAGTACTTC; CDR3 protein: CAISESEAVGPVSETQYF
J gene: TRBJ2-2; V gene: TRBV12-3/TRBV12-4; clone size: NA; D gene: NA; CDR3 DNA: TGTGCCAGCACCACTCCCGGGACAAGGCCCGGGGAGCTGTTTTTT; CDR3 protein: CASTTPGTRPGELFF
J gene: TRBJ1-6; V gene: TRBV4-3; clone size: NA; D gene: NA; CDR3 DNA: TGCGCCAGCAGCCAAGGACAGCTCTATAATTCACCCCTCCACTTT; CDR3 protein: CASSQGQLYNSPLHF
J gene: TRBJ2-7; V gene: TRBV18; clone size: NA; D gene: NA; CDR3 DNA: TGTGCCAGCTCCCCCCAAATGATTCCGGGACCGAGAGACTACGAGCAGTACTTC; CDR3 protein: CASSPQMIPGPRDYEQYF